The 18 T cell receptor beta chains given below trace back to one sample, sequenced in a study of Ad26.COV2.S vaccination and SARS-CoV-2 variants. Clones were read by immunoSEQ multiplex PCR, and TCRdb kept only the in-frame ones, dropping some. The table has 300,000 to 350,000 clones, 75% to 90% seen once; the top ten hold just under 5%. Treatment: about 20 received Ad26.COV2.S at low or high dose, single or two shots; a few received placebo; per-sample allocation not given. Sampling happened 63 days after the first vaccine or placebo injection. Sequenced here: peripheral blood, sampled in a trial of Ad26.COV2.S vaccine versus placebo. These receptors all stem from a person between 18 and 65 years old who received the Ad26.COV2.S COVID-19 vaccine or a placebo.

This rearrangement joins TRBV18 to TRBJ2-7; 7 positions match TRBD1. The germline CDR1 and CDR2 sequences are KGHSH and LQKENI. J was trimmed by 3 bases and V by 3 bases; bases with no gene match: 2. This CDR3 is built from 13 residues. The CDR3 protein is CASSPGQYYEQYF. CDR3 nucleotides: TGTGCCAGCTCACCGGGACAGTACTACGAGCAGTACTTC.

J is TRBJ2-7 and V is TRBV18, with TRBD1 matching over 8 bases. The CDR3 is 15 residues long. Looked up from germline, CDR1 is KGHSH and CDR2 is LQKENI. Germline trimming cut 3 bases from V and 4 bases from J; bases unmatched to any gene: 8. CDR3 sequence: CASSPPDRERYEQYF. The CDR3 nucleotides are TGTGCCAGCTCACCGCCGGACAGGGAAAGGTACGAGCAGTACTTC.

The V and J genes are TRBV2 and TRBJ2-7; D might be TRBD1 or TRBD2, each matching 5 bases. The CDR3 length is 18 residues. Germline values: CDR1 SNHLY, CDR2 FYNNEI. V lost 1 base and J lost 0, with 19 bases in between. The CDR3 bases are TGTGCCAGCAGTGAAGGGGACCGGCCCTCCTTAAGCTCCTACGAGCAGTACTTC. Amino acids: CASSEGDRPSLSSYEQYF.

The chain combines TRBV15 with TRBJ1-1; D gene uncertain. There are 13 residues in the CDR3. Germline V lookup: CDR1 LNHNV, CDR2 YYDKDF (reference sequence). V dropped 6 bases and J dropped 1 base, with 9 bases sitting between them. CDR3 bases: TGTGCCACCAGAGGGTGGGGGAACACTGAAGCTTTCTTT. Translating gives CATRGWGNTEAFF.

V is TRBV6-5 and J is TRBJ1-2, with D possibly matching TRBD1 (6 bases). Per the germline V gene, CDR1 is MNHEY and CDR2 is SVGAGI. The CDR3 is made up of 14 amino acids. The V and J ends lost 0 bases and 5 bases respectively, with 10 bases between them. CDR3 DNA sequence: TGTGCCAGCAGTTACTCGGGGGCGGGATATGGCTACACCTTC. Translated, it gives CASSYSGAGYGYTF.

The V and J genes are TRBV6-6 and TRBJ2-2; the match to TRBD1 covers 7 bases. Germline assignment: CDR1 MNHNY and CDR2 SVGAGI (reference sequence). Trimming at V came to 0 bases and at J to 3 bases, leaving 1 base not matched to a gene. CDR3 size: 15 residues. DNA for the CDR3: TGTGCCAGCAGTTACTCGGGACAGTACACCGGGGAGCTGTTTTTT. This gives the protein CASSYSGQYTGELFF.

V is TRBV14 and J is TRBJ1-6, with D maybe TRBD1 (5 bases). Trimming pared 4 bases from V and 6 bases from J, leaving 16 bases between. CDR3 length equals 16 residues. CDR1 and CDR2 (germline): SGHDN, FVKESK. CDR3 nucleotides: TGTGCCAGCAGCCTTTACCTAACGGGGGGTAATTCACCCCTCCACTTT. Translating gives CASSLYLTGGNSPLHF.

V usage is TRBV28 and J usage is TRBJ1-4; a possible D gene is TRBD1 (6 bases). This CDR3 has 13 residues. The germline V gene encodes CDR1 MDHEN and CDR2 SYDVKM. V was pared by 4 bases and J by 5 bases, with 8 bases between. The CDR3 nucleotides read TGTGCCAGCAGTTGGGGGCTGAATGAAAAACTGTTTTTT. Translated, it gives CASSWGLNEKLFF.

The CDR3 reads CASSTTGASTEAFF. CDR3 bases: TGTGCCAGTAGCACTACAGGGGCCAGCACTGAAGCTTTCTTT. V is TRBV19 and J is TRBJ1-1; 7 nucleotides agree with TRBD1. The V gene's germline CDR1 is LNHDA and CDR2 SQIVND (reference sequence). With 6 bases clipped from V and 4 bases from J, the junction kept 8 bases outside the gene matches. CDR3 length equals 14 residues.

V is TRBV28 and J is TRBJ1-2; weak D call: TRBD1 (6 bases). Germline V gives CDR1 MDHEN, CDR2 SYDVKM. CDR3 size: 13 residues. V lost 5 bases and J 9 bases, leaving 16 bases between the germline ends. The CDR3 region has the DNA TGTGCCAGCAGTCCCAATGCGTGGGACAGCTACACCTTC. Its protein is CASSPNAWDSYTF.

This sequence joins TRBV2 and TRBJ2-7; possible D gene TRBD1, 5 bases. The germline V gene has CDR1 SNHLY and CDR2 FYNNEI. There are 13 residues in the CDR3. The ends were cut back, 4 bases at V and 1 base at J, with 8 bases in the middle. The chain's CDR3 is CASSGQPSYEQYF. The CDR3 DNA is TGTGCCAGCAGTGGACAGCCTTCCTACGAGCAGTACTTC.

The rearrangement joins TRBV6-5 to TRBJ1-1, with D hard to call. The V end lost 4 bases, the J end lost 2 bases, and 11 bases lay between the germline ends. The V gene's germline CDR1 is MNHEY and CDR2 SVGAGI. This CDR3 has 14 amino acids. The CDR3 here is CASSFWGGNTEAFF. DNA for the CDR3: TGTGCCAGCAGTTTTTGGGGTGGTAACACTGAAGCTTTCTTT.

The V call is TRBV28, the J call TRBJ1-5; 9 positions agree with TRBD1. V lost 6 bases and J lost 4; bases outside the gene matches: 10. The CDR3 is made up of 16 amino acids. CDR1 and CDR2 from the germline V gene are MDHEN and SYDVKM. The DNA of the CDR3 is TGTGCCAGCAGCCAACAGGGGGCGGCTCGAAATCAGCCCCAGCATTTT. Translation gives CASSQQGAARNQPQHF.

In its sample, this clone was seen once. This chain connects TRBV7-2 to TRBJ1-5; no definite D call. V shed 0 bases and J shed 1 base, with 7 bases lying between them. CDR1 is SGHTA, CDR2 FQGNSA, per germline. The CDR3 covers 15 residues. CDR3 coding DNA: TGTGCCAGCAGCTTAGCGACAACAAGCAATCAGCCCCAGCATTTT. Its protein is CASSLATTSNQPQHF.

The chain links TRBV5-1 to TRBJ1-1, with D hard to call. CDR1 and CDR2 from the germline V gene are SGHRS and YFSETQ. The CDR3 covers 11 residues. V was shortened by 3 bases and J by 1 base, with 1 base between the two germline ends. CDR3 sequence (DNA): TGCGCCAGCAGCTCGAACACTGAAGCTTTCTTT. It specifies CASSSNTEAFF.

J is TRBJ1-6 and V is TRBV3-1 (or the pseudogene TRBV3-2); weak D call: TRBD1 (6 bases). V shed 4 bases and J shed 7 bases, with 8 bases lying between them. Germline V gives CDR1 LGHDT, CDR2 YNNKEL (reference sequence). This CDR3 comprises 13 residues. CDR3: CASSLTGNSPLHF. Here the CDR3 DNA reads TGTGCCAGCAGCCTTACAGGGAATTCACCCCTCCACTTT.

This chain joins TRBV4-1 and TRBJ2-5; 10 bases map to TRBD2. CDR3 size: 17 residues. CDR1 and CDR2 (germline): MGHRA, YSYEKL. V lost 4 bases, J lost 4 bases, and 12 bases stayed unmatched. The CDR3 nucleotides read TGCGCCAGCAGCCTTGGTGAGGGGGTAGCGGGGGGAGAGACCCAGTACTTC. This codes for CASSLGEGVAGGETQYF.

The J gene is TRBJ2-2, the V gene TRBV7-9; 9 nucleotides line up with TRBD1. This CDR3 is built from 17 residues. From germline, CDR1 is SEHNR and CDR2 FQNEAQ (reference sequence). Trimming at V came to 1 base and at J to 1 base, leaving 4 bases not matched to a gene. The CDR3 DNA follows: TGTGCCAGCAGCTTAGGACCGGGACAGGGGAACACCGGGGAGCTGTTTTTT. It specifies CASSLGPGQGNTGELFF.